The rows below give T cell receptor beta chains drawn from one sample of a study of blood T cell repertoires in COVID-19. The method was immunoSEQ multiplex PCR; TCRdb's version includes in-frame clones alone and lacks a portion of them. The sample holds under 250,000 clones; 82% are singletons and the top ten take over 3.5%. The sample comprised peripheral blood. These receptors all stem from a woman in her seventies with acute or convalescent COVID-19. Both conserved end residues are part of each CDR3. The D gene is left open where the match is weak. Size tells how often a clone was seen (once, few, many) or the class of an expanded clone, and some rows leave it out.

CDR3 DNA: TGTGCCAGCAGCTTAGTCTTTAATGAAAAACTGTTTTTT; CDR3 protein: CASSLVFNEKLFF; V gene: TRBV11-2; clone size: NA; D gene: NA; J gene: TRBJ1-4
CDR3 DNA: TGTGCCAGCAGATCGACAGGGATCTCCACCGGGGAGCTGTTTTTT; CDR3 protein: CASRSTGISTGELFF; V gene: TRBV27; clone size: once; D gene: TRBD1; J gene: TRBJ2-2
CDR3 DNA: TGTGCCAGCAATGACCGGGACAGGGGGCGCTCAGATACGCAGTATTTT; CDR3 protein: CASNDRDRGRSDTQYF; V gene: TRBV6-1; clone size: NA; D gene: TRBD1; J gene: TRBJ2-3
CDR3 DNA: TGCGCCAGCAGCCAAGATAGGGGGAACACTGAAGCTTTCTTT; CDR3 protein: CASSQDRGNTEAFF; V gene: TRBV4-3; clone size: NA; D gene: NA; J gene: TRBJ1-1
CDR3 DNA: TGTGCCAGCAGTTTCGTTTTAGGGGACAGGGGAGGACCCACAGATACGCAGTATTTT; CDR3 protein: CASSFVLGDRGGPTDTQYF; V gene: TRBV27; clone size: NA; D gene: TRBD1; J gene: TRBJ2-3
CDR3 DNA: TGTGCCAGCAGGAATCAAGGAGGTAGCGTTCGTTATGGCTACACCTTC; CDR3 protein: CASRNQGGSVRYGYTF; V gene: TRBV7-2; clone size: NA; D gene: NA; J gene: TRBJ1-2
CDR3 DNA: TGTGCCAGCAGTTTAAGCGGACAGGGGCGAGTCGCTTTCTTT; CDR3 protein: CASSLSGQGRVAFF; V gene: TRBV28; clone size: NA; D gene: TRBD1; J gene: TRBJ1-1
CDR3 DNA: TGCAGTGCCAGACAGGGGGAGGTGGCTTTCTTT; CDR3 protein: CSARQGEVAFF; V gene: TRBV20-1; clone size: NA; D gene: TRBD1; J gene: TRBJ1-1
CDR3 DNA: TGCAGCGGCCAGGGGTGGGTCACTGAAGCTTTCTTT; CDR3 protein: CSGQGWVTEAFF; V gene: TRBV29-1; clone size: NA; D gene: NA; J gene: TRBJ1-1
CDR3 DNA: TGTGCCAGCAGCTTGGAGATACCAGGGGGACCCTCTGGAAACACCATATATTTT; CDR3 protein: CASSLEIPGGPSGNTIYF; V gene: TRBV7-6; clone size: NA; D gene: TRBD1; J gene: TRBJ1-3
CDR3 DNA: TGTGCCAGCACCCTGGGGCGGGGGGAGCAGTTCTTC; CDR3 protein: CASTLGRGEQFF; V gene: TRBV6-5; clone size: few; D gene: TRBD2; J gene: TRBJ2-1
CDR3 DNA: TGCAGCGTTGCCGTGCAGTTCAATGAGCAGTTCTTC; CDR3 protein: CSVAVQFNEQFF; V gene: TRBV29-1; clone size: NA; D gene: NA; J gene: TRBJ2-1
CDR3 DNA: TGTGCCAGTAGTATAGAGAGTTACAATGAGCAGTTCTTC; CDR3 protein: CASSIESYNEQFF; V gene: TRBV19; clone size: NA; D gene: NA; J gene: TRBJ2-1
CDR3 DNA: TGCGCCAGCAGCCAAGCTCCGGGACAGGGTTTTGGCTACACCTTC; CDR3 protein: CASSQAPGQGFGYTF; V gene: TRBV4-1; clone size: NA; D gene: TRBD1; J gene: TRBJ1-2
CDR3 DNA: TGCGCCAGCAGCTTCCAGGGGGCGAACACCGGGGAGCTGTTTTTT; CDR3 protein: CASSFQGANTGELFF; V gene: TRBV5-1; clone size: few; D gene: TRBD1; J gene: TRBJ2-2
CDR3 DNA: TGTGCCAGCTCACCAGCGGCCAAGAACACTGAAGCTTTCTTT; CDR3 protein: CASSPAAKNTEAFF; V gene: TRBV18; clone size: NA; D gene: NA; J gene: TRBJ1-1
CDR3 DNA: TGTGCCAGCAGTTACCAGCGGGGATTCACAGATACGCAGTATTTT; CDR3 protein: CASSYQRGFTDTQYF; V gene: TRBV6-5; clone size: NA; D gene: TRBD2; J gene: TRBJ2-3
CDR3 DNA: TGCGCCAGCAGCCTACTCCCGGACAGGGGCAATCAGCCCCAGCATTTT; CDR3 protein: CASSLLPDRGNQPQHF; V gene: TRBV4-1; clone size: NA; D gene: TRBD1; J gene: TRBJ1-5
CDR3 DNA: TGTGCCACCAGCAGTGGGATTTCCCCTGGGACAGGGGGCAATGAGCAGTTCTTC; CDR3 protein: CATSSGISPGTGGNEQFF; V gene: TRBV15; clone size: NA; D gene: TRBD1; J gene: TRBJ2-1
CDR3 DNA: TGTGCCACCCGACAGGGAACGTGGGCAACTAATGAAAAACTGTTTTTT; CDR3 protein: CATRQGTWATNEKLFF; V gene: TRBV2; clone size: NA; D gene: TRBD1; J gene: TRBJ1-4
CDR3 DNA: TGTGCCACCAGTCTTAGCGGGGACTACACAGATACGCAGTATTTT; CDR3 protein: CATSLSGDYTDTQYF; V gene: TRBV24-1; clone size: NA; D gene: TRBD2; J gene: TRBJ2-3
CDR3 DNA: TGTGCCAGTAGTATTCACGCCGGGACAGGCAATGAGCAGTTCTTC; CDR3 protein: CASSIHAGTGNEQFF; V gene: TRBV19; clone size: few; D gene: TRBD1; J gene: TRBJ2-1
CDR3 DNA: TGCGCCAGCAGCTGGGGGACAGGGGGTTCCTACAATGAGCAGTTCTTC; CDR3 protein: CASSWGTGGSYNEQFF; V gene: TRBV5-1; clone size: NA; D gene: TRBD1; J gene: TRBJ2-1
CDR3 DNA: TGTGCCAGCAATTCCGGGACAGGCCTGAGGAACTATGGCTACACCTTC; CDR3 protein: CASNSGTGLRNYGYTF; V gene: TRBV2; clone size: NA; D gene: TRBD1; J gene: TRBJ1-2
CDR3 DNA: TGTGCCAGCAGCTTGAGCCCGACAGTGAACACTGAAGCTTTCTTT; CDR3 protein: CASSLSPTVNTEAFF; V gene: TRBV5-6; clone size: NA; D gene: NA; J gene: TRBJ1-1
CDR3 DNA: TGCGCCAGCAGCCAAGGCCTGCACACAGGCCGAGGCACAGATACGCAGTATTTT; CDR3 protein: CASSQGLHTGRGTDTQYF; V gene: TRBV4-1; clone size: NA; D gene: NA; J gene: TRBJ2-3
CDR3 DNA: TGTGCCAGCAGCCACGACAGGGCAGATACGCAGTATTTT; CDR3 protein: CASSHDRADTQYF; V gene: TRBV6-5; clone size: NA; D gene: TRBD1; J gene: TRBJ2-3
CDR3 DNA: TGTGCCAGCAGTTACGGAAGCGGGGGCTTCAATGAGCAGTTCTTC; CDR3 protein: CASSYGSGGFNEQFF; V gene: TRBV6-2/TRBV6-3; clone size: NA; D gene: TRBD2; J gene: TRBJ2-1
CDR3 DNA: TGTGCCAGTAGGGAGACAGGGATCAGTCAGCCCCAGCATTTT; CDR3 protein: CASRETGISQPQHF; V gene: TRBV19; clone size: NA; D gene: TRBD1; J gene: TRBJ1-5
CDR3 DNA: TGTGCCAGCAGCTCAGGACAGCCAGGGAATCAGCCCCAGCATTTT; CDR3 protein: CASSSGQPGNQPQHF; V gene: TRBV7-2; clone size: many; D gene: NA; J gene: TRBJ1-5
CDR3 DNA: TGTGCCAGCAGTTCACCTTTCGGGACAGGGGGCGAAGAGACCCAGTACTTC; CDR3 protein: CASSSPFGTGGEETQYF; V gene: TRBV28; clone size: once; D gene: TRBD1; J gene: TRBJ2-5
CDR3 DNA: TGTGCCAGCAGCTTAATGGAGACAGGGATCTCCTTCCCAAGGACCCAGTACTTC; CDR3 protein: CASSLMETGISFPRTQYF; V gene: TRBV11-2; clone size: NA; D gene: TRBD1; J gene: TRBJ2-5
CDR3 DNA: TGTGCCAGCTCACCACAAGGGGGTACTGGAAACACCATATATTTT; CDR3 protein: CASSPQGGTGNTIYF; V gene: TRBV18; clone size: once; D gene: NA; J gene: TRBJ1-3
CDR3 DNA: TGTGCCTGGAGTGTACGGGGGGTCATGAACACTGAAGCTTTCTTT; CDR3 protein: CAWSVRGVMNTEAFF; V gene: TRBV30; clone size: few; D gene: NA; J gene: TRBJ1-1
CDR3 DNA: TGTGCCAGCAGCCGGATGGAGGGGTCGACGGAGACCCAGTACTTC; CDR3 protein: CASSRMEGSTETQYF; V gene: TRBV4-2; clone size: NA; D gene: NA; J gene: TRBJ2-5
CDR3 DNA: TGTGCCACCCAGGACAGGATCAACTATGGCTACACCTTC; CDR3 protein: CATQDRINYGYTF; V gene: TRBV24-1; clone size: NA; D gene: TRBD1; J gene: TRBJ1-2
CDR3 DNA: TGTGCCAGCAGTTCGTCGTACAGCTACGAGCAGTACTTC; CDR3 protein: CASSSSYSYEQYF; V gene: TRBV28; clone size: NA; D gene: NA; J gene: TRBJ2-7
CDR3 DNA: TGTGCCAGCAGCTACCATCAAGGGGAGAACACCGGGGAGCTGTTTTTT; CDR3 protein: CASSYHQGENTGELFF; V gene: TRBV9; clone size: NA; D gene: NA; J gene: TRBJ2-2
CDR3 DNA: TGTGCCAGCAGCTTGGTTGTAGGGAGTAACACTGAAGCTTTCTTT; CDR3 protein: CASSLVVGSNTEAFF; V gene: TRBV5-4; clone size: NA; D gene: NA; J gene: TRBJ1-1
CDR3 DNA: TGTGCCAGCAGCTTAAGCGGGGGCAGGGGGGAGCTGTTTTTT; CDR3 protein: CASSLSGGRGELFF; V gene: TRBV7-2; clone size: NA; D gene: TRBD2; J gene: TRBJ2-2
CDR3 DNA: TGTGCCAGCAGCGTAGGGGTGGGACAGGGTTTCCAAGAGACCCAGTACTTC; CDR3 protein: CASSVGVGQGFQETQYF; V gene: TRBV9; clone size: NA; D gene: TRBD1; J gene: TRBJ2-5
CDR3 DNA: TGTGCCAGCACCCGGGGTTGGTACGAGCAGTACTTC; CDR3 protein: CASTRGWYEQYF; V gene: TRBV6-6; clone size: NA; D gene: NA; J gene: TRBJ2-7
CDR3 DNA: TGTGCCATCAGCCTAGGGACAGCCAAATATGGCTACACCTTC; CDR3 protein: CAISLGTAKYGYTF; V gene: TRBV10-3; clone size: NA; D gene: TRBD1; J gene: TRBJ1-2